What follows describes a single TCR beta chain. These data originate in a study of T cell clones after liver transplantation. Germline V gene lookup returns CDR1 SGHRS and CDR2 YFSETQ. This CDR3 comprises 14 residues. V was cut by 0 bases and J by 1 base, with 5 bases left in between. Assay: immunoSEQ multiplex PCR; the TCRdb copy retains only in-frame clones and omits some. The table includes some 10,000 clones, less than 80% detected once. J is TRBJ1-3 and V is TRBV5-1; D remains unclear. This specimen consisted of CD4+ T cells from blood, obtained around 33 months after liver transplant. The origin of this receptor is a human patient who received a liver transplant. The graft donor may account for some of the T cells. The DNA of the CDR3 is TGCGCCAGCAGCTTGGGGGAGTCTGGAAACACCATATATTTT. It specifies CASSLGESGNTIYF.